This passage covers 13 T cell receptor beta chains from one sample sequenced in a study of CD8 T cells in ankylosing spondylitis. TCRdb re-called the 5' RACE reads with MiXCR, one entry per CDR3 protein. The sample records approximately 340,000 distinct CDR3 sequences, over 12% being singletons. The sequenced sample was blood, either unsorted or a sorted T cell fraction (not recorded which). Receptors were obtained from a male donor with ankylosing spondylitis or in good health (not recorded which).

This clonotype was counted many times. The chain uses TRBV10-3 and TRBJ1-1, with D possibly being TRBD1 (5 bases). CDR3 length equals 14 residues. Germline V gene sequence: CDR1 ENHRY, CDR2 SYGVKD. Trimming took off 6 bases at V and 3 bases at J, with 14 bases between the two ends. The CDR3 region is CAISGALVDTEAFF. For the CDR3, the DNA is TGTGCCATCAGCGGGGCCCTAGTTGACACTGAAGCTTTCTTT.

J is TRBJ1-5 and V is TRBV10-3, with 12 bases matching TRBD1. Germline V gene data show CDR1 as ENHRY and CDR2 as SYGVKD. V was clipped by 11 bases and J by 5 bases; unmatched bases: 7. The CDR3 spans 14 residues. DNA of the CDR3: TGTGCCGGACACGGGACAGGGGGCCATCAGCCCCAGCATTTT. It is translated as CAGHGTGGHQPQHF.

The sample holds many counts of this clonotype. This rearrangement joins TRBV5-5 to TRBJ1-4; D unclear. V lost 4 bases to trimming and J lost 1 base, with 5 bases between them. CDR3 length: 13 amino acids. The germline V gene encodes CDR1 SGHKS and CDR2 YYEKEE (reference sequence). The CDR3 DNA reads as TGTGCCAGCAGCCTCGGAACTAATGAAAAACTGTTTTTT. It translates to CASSLGTNEKLFF.

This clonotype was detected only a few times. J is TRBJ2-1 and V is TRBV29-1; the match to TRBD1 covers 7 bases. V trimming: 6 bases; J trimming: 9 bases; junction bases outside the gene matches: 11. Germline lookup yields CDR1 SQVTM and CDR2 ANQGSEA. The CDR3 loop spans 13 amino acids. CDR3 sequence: CSVRDREVSEQFF. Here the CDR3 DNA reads TGCAGCGTCCGCGACAGGGAAGTAAGTGAGCAGTTCTTC.

The CDR3 protein is CSARASGSRTDTQYF. DNA for the CDR3: TGCAGTGCTAGAGCTAGCGGGAGTCGTACAGATACGCAGTATTTT. J is TRBJ2-3 and V is TRBV20-1, with TRBD2 identical over 10 bases. This CDR3 spans 15 amino acids. V was pared by 1 base and J by 3 bases, with 4 bases of the junction left unmatched. CDR1 is DFQATT, CDR2 SNEGSKA, per germline (reference sequence).

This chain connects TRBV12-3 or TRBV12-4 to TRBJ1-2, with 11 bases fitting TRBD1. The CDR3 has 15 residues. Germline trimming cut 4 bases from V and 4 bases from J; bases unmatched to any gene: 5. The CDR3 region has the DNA TGTGCCAGCAGTTCCCGGGACAGGGGGGCCTATGGCTACACCTTC. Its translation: CASSSRDRGAYGYTF.

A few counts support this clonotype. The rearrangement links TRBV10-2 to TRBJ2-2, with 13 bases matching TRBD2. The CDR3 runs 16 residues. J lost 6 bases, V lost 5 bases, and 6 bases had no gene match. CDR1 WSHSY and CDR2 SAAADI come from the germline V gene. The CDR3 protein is CASSQTSGRLPGELFF. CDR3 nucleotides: TGCGCCAGCAGTCAGACTAGCGGGAGGCTCCCCGGGGAGCTGTTTTTT.

This chain's CDR3 is CSVESSGRGNEQFF. The CDR3 DNA reads as TGCAGCGTTGAAAGTAGCGGGAGGGGAAATGAGCAGTTCTTC. The V and J genes are TRBV29-1 and TRBJ2-1; 11 bases agree with TRBD2. The germline CDR1 and CDR2 sequences are SQVTM and ANQGSEA. This CDR3 has 14 amino acids. With V trimmed by 2 bases and J by 7 bases, 4 bases remained unmatched.

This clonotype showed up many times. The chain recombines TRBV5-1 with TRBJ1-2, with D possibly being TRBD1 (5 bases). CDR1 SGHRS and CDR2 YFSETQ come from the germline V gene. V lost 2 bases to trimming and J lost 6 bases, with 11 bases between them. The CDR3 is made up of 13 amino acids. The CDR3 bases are TGCGCCAGCAGCTTAAAAGGGGTTGATGGCTACACCTTC. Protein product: CASSLKGVDGYTF. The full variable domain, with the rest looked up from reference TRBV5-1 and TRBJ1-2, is KAGVTQTPRYLIKTRGQQVTLSCSPISGHRSVSWYQQTPGQGLQFLFEYFSETQRNKGNFPGRFSGRQFSNSRSEMNVSTLELGDSALYLCASSLKGVDGYTFGSGTRLTVV.

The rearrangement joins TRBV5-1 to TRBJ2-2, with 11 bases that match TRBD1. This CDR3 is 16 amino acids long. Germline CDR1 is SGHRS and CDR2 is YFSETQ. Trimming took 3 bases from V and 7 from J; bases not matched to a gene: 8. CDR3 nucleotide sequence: TGCGCCAGCAGCTATGGACAGGGGGCTGGCGGCGGGGAGCTGTTTTTT. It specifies CASSYGQGAGGGELFF.

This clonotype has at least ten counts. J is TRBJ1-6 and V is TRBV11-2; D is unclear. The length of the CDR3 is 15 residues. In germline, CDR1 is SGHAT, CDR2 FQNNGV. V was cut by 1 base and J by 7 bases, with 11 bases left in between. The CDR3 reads CASSLAGRPNSPLHF. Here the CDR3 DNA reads TGTGCCAGCAGCTTAGCGGGTAGACCCAATTCACCCCTCCACTTT. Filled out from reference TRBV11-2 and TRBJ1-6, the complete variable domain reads EAGVAQSPRYKIIEKRQSVAFWCNPISGHATLYWYQQILGQGPKLLIQFQNNGVVDDSQLPKDRFSAERLKGVDSTLKIQPAKLEDSAVYLCASSLAGRPNSPLHFGNGTRLTVT.

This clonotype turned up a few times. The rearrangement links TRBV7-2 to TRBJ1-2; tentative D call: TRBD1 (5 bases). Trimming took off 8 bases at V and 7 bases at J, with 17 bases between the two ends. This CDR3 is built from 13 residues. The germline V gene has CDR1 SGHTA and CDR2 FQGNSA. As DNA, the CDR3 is TGTGCCAGCCGTACCCGAGGGGCTATTGGCTACACCTTC. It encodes CASRTRGAIGYTF.

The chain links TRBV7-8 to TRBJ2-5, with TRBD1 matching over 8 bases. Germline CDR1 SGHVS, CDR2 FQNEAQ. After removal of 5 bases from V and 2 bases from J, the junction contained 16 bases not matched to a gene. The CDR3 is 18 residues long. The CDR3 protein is CASSPRGTGKGLQETQYF. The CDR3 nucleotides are TGTGCCAGCAGCCCCCGAGGGACAGGAAAGGGTCTTCAAGAGACCCAGTACTTC.